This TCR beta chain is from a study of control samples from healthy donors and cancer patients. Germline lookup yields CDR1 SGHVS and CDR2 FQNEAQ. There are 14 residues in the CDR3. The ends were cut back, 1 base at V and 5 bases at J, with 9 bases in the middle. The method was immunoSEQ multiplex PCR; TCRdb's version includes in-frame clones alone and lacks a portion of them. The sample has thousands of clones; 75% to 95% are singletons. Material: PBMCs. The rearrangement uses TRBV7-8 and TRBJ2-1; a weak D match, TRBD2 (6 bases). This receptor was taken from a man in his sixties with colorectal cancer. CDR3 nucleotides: TGTGCCAGCAGCTTAGGGACTACCGACAATGAGCAGTTCTTC. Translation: CASSLGTTDNEQFF.